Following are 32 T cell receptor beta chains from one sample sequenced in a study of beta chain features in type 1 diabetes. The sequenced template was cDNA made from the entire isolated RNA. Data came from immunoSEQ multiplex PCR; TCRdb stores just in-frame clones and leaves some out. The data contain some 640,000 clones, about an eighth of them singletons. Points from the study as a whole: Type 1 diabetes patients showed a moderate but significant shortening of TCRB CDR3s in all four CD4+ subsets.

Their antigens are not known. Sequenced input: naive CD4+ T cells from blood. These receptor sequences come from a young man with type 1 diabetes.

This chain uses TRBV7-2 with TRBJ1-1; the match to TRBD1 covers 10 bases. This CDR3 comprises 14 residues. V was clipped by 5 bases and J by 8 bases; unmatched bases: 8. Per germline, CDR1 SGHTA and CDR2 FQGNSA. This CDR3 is CASSPQGTGAEAFF. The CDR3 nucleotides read TGTGCCAGCAGCCCACAGGGGACAGGGGCAGAAGCTTTCTTT. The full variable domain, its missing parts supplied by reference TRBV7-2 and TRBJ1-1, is GAGVSQSPSNKVTEKGKDVELRCDPISGHTALYWYRQSLGQGLEFLIYFQGNSAPDKSGLPSDRFSAERTGGSVSTLTIQRTQQEDSAVYLCASSPQGTGAEAFFGQGTRLTVV.

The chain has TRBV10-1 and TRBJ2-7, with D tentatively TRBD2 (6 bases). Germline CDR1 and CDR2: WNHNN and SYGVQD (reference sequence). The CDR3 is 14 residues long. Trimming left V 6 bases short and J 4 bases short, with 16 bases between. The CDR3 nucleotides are TGCGCCAGCAGCGACCGGGGGATCGGGTACGAGCAGTACTTC. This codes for CASSDRGIGYEQYF.

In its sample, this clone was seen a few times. This CDR3 reads CASSVASRGFTGELFF. CDR3 in DNA: TGTGCCAGCAGCGTAGCCTCGCGGGGGTTCACCGGGGAGCTGTTTTTT. V is TRBV9 and J is TRBJ2-2, with 7 bases aligning to TRBD2. The CDR3 loop spans 16 amino acids. The germline gives CDR1 SGDLS, CDR2 YYNGEE. V lost 0 bases, J lost 4 bases, and 6 bases stayed unmatched.

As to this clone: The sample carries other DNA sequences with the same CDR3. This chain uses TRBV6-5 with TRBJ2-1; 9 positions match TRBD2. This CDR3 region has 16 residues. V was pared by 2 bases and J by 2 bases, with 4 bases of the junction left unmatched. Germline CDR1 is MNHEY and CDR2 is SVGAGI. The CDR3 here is CASSYLLAGTYNEQFF. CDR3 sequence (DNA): TGTGCCAGCAGTTACCTCCTAGCGGGGACCTACAATGAGCAGTTCTTC.

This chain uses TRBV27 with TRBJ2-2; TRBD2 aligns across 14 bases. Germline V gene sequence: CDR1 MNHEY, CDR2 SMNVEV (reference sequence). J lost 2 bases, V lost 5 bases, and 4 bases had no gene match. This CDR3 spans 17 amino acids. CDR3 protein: CASSPGLAGGNTGELFF. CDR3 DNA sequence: TGTGCCAGCAGTCCAGGACTAGCGGGAGGAAACACCGGGGAGCTGTTTTTT.

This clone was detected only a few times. The CDR3 DNA sequence: TGTGCCAGCAGGAGGGACAGACAAGAGACCCAGTACTTC. Translated: CASRRDRQETQYF. This chain uses TRBV28 with TRBJ2-5, with 7 positions matching TRBD1. Germline-derived CDR1 and CDR2 are MDHEN and SYDVKM. J lost 2 bases, V lost 6 bases, and 3 bases had no gene match. The CDR3 extends over 13 amino acids.

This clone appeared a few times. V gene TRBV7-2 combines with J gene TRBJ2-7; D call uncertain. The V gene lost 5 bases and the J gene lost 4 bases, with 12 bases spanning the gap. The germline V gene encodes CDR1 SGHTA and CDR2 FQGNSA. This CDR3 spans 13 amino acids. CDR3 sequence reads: CASSDPGPYEQYF. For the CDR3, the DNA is TGTGCCAGCAGCGACCCCGGGCCATACGAGCAGTACTTC.

This CDR3 is CAWRTLQREYNEQFF. The CDR3 DNA is TGTGCCTGGAGGACGTTGCAGCGGGAATACAATGAGCAGTTCTTC. The rearrangement uses TRBV30 and TRBJ2-1; TRBD2 aligns across 7 bases. Germline V gene sequence: CDR1 GTSNPN, CDR2 SVGIG (reference sequence). V gave up 3 bases and J gave up 4 bases; unmatched junction bases: 9. CDR3 length equals 15 residues.

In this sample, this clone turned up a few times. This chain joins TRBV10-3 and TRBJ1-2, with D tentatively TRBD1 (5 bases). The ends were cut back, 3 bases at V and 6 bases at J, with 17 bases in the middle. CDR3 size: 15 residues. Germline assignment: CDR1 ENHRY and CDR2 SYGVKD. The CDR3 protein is CAISEHGQGEDGYTF. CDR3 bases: TGTGCCATCAGTGAACATGGGCAGGGAGAGGATGGCTACACCTTC.

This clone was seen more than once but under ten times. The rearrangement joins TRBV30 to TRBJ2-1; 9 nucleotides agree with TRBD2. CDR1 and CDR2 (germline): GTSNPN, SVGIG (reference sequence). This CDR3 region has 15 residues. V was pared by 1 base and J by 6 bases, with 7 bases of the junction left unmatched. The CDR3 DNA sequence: TGTGCCTGGAGTGCCGGGACTAGCCAAATCAATGAGCAGTTCTTC. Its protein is CAWSAGTSQINEQFF.

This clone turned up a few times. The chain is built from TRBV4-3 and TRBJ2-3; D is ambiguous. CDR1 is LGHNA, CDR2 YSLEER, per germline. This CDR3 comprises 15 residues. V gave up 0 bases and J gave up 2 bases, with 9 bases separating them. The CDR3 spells CASSQEASYTDTQYF. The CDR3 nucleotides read TGCGCCAGCAGCCAAGAGGCGTCCTACACAGATACGCAGTATTTT.

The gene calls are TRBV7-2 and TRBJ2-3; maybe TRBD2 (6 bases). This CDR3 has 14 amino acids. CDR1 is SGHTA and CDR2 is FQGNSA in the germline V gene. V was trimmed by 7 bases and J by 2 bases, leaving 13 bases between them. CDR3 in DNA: TGTGCCAGCAAGTGGCGGGGTTACACAGATACGCAGTATTTT. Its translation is CASKWRGYTDTQYF.

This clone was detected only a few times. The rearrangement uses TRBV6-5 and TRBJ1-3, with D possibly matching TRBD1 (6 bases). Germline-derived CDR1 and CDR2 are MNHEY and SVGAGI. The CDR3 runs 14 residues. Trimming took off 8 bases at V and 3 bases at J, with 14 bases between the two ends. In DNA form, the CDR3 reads TGTGCCAGCCTTGACAGGTTGGGTGGAAACACCATATATTTT. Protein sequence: CASLDRLGGNTIYF.

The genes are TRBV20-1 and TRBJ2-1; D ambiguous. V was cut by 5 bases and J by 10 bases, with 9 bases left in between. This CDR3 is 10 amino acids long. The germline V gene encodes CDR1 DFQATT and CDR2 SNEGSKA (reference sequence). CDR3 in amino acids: CSAGRQEQFF. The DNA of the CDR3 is TGCAGTGCTGGCCGTCAGGAGCAGTTCTTC.

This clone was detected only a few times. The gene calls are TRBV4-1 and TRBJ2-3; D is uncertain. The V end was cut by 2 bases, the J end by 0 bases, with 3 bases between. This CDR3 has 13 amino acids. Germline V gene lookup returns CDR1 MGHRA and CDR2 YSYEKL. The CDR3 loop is CASSQTSTDTQYF. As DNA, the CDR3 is TGCGCCAGCAGCCAAACGAGCACAGATACGCAGTATTTT.

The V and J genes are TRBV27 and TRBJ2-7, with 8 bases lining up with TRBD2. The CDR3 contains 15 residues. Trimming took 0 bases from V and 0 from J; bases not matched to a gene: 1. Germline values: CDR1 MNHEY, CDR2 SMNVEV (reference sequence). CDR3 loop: CASSLSGGGSYEQYF. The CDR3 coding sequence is TGTGCCAGCAGTTTATCCGGGGGGGGCTCCTACGAGCAGTACTTC.

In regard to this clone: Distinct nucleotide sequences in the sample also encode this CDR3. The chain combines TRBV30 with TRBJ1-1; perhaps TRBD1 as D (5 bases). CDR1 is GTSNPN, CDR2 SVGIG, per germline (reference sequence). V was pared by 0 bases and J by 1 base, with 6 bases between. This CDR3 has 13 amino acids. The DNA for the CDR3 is TGTGCCTGGAGTGTCCAGGGGAACACTGAAGCTTTCTTT. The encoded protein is CAWSVQGNTEAFF.

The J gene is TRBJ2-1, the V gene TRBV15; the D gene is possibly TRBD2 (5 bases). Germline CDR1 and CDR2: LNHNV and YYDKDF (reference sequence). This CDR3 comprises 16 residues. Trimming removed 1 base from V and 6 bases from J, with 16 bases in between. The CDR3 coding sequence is TGTGCCACCAGCAGAGGGAGGACGGGGATGGTCAATGAGCAGTTCTTC. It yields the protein CATSRGRTGMVNEQFF.

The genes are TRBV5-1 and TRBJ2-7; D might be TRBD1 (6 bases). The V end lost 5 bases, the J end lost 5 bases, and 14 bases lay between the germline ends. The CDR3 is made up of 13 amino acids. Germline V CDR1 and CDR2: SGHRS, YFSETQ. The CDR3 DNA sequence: TGCGCCAGCAGTACGACAGGACCCAACGAGCAGTACTTC. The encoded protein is CASSTTGPNEQYF.

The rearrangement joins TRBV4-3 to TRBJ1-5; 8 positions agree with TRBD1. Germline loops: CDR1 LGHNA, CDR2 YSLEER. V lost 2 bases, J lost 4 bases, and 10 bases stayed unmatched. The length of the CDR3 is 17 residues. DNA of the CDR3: TGCGCCAGCAGCCAAAACCCAGGGGGCTTGGCGAATCAGCCCCAGCATTTT. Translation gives CASSQNPGGLANQPQHF.

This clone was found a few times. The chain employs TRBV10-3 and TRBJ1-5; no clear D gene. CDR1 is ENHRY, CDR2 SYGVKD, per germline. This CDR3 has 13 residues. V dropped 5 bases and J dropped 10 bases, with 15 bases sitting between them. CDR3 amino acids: CAISLAESDPQHF. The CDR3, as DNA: TGTGCCATCAGTTTGGCAGAATCGGATCCCCAGCATTTT.

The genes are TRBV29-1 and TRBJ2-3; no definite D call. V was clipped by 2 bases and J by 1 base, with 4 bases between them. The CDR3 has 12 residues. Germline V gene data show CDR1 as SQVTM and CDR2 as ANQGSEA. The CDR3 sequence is CSVERGTDTQYF. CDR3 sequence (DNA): TGCAGCGTTGAAAGGGGCACAGATACGCAGTATTTT.

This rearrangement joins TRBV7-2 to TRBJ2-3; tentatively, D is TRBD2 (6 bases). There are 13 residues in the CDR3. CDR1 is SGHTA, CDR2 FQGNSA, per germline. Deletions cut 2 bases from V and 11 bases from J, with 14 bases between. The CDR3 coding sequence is TGTGCCAGCAGCTTAAGCCGGGGGAACGAGCAGTATTTT. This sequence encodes CASSLSRGNEQYF.

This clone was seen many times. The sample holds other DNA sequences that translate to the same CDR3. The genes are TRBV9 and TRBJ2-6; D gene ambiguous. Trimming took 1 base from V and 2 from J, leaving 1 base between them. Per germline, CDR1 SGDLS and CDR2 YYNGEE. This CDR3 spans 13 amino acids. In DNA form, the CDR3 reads TGTGCCAGCAGCGTACCTGGGGCCAACGTCCTGACTTTC. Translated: CASSVPGANVLTF. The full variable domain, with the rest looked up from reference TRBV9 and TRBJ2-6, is DSGVTQTPKHLITATGQRVTLRCSPRSGDLSVYWYQQSLDQGLQFLIQYYNGEERAKGNILERFSAQQFPDLHSELNLSSLELGDSALYFCASSVPGANVLTFGAGSRLTVL.

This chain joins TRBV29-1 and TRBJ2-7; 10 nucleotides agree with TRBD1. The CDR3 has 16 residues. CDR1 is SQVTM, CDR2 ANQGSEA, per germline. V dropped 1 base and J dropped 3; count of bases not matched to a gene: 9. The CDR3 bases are TGCAGCGTTGAAGGTGGTAGGGACAGGGGAGTCTACGAGCAGTACTTC. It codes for CSVEGGRDRGVYEQYF.

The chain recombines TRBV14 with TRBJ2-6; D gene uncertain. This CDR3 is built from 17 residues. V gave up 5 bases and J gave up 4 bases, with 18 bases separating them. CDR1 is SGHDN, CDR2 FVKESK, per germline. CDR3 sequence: CASSASPRAKGANVLTF. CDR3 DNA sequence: TGTGCCAGCAGCGCCTCTCCTAGGGCCAAGGGGGCCAACGTCCTGACTTTC.

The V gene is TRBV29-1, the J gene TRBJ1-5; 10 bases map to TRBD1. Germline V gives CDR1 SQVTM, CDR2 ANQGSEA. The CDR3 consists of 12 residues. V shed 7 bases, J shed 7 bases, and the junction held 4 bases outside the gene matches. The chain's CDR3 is CSAGTGEQPQHF. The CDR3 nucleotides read TGCAGCGCCGGGACAGGGGAACAGCCCCAGCATTTT. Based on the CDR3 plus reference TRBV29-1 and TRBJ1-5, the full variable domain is SAVISQKPSRDICQRGTSLTIQCQVDSQVTMMFWYRQQPGQSLTLIATANQGSEATYESGFVIDKFPISRPNLTFSTLTVSNMSPEDSSIYLCSAGTGEQPQHFGDGTRLSIL.

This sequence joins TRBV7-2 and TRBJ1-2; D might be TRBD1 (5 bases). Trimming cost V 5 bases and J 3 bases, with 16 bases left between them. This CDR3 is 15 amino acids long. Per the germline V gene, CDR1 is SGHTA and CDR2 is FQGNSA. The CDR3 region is CASSAELGQYYGYTF. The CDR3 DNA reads TGTGCCAGCAGCGCCGAGCTGGGGCAGTACTATGGCTACACCTTC.

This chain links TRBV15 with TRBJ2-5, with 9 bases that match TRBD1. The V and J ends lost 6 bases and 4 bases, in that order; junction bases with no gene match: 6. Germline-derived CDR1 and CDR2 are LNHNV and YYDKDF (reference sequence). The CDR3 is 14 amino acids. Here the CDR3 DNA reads TGTGCCACCAGTACAGGGACAGGGCGAGAGACCCAGTACTTC. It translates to CATSTGTGRETQYF.

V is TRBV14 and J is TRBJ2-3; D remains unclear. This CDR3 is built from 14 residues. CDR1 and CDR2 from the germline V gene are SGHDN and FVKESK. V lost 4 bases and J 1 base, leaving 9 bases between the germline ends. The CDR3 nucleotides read TGTGCCAGCAGCCGCGACATACGCACAGATACGCAGTATTTT. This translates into CASSRDIRTDTQYF.

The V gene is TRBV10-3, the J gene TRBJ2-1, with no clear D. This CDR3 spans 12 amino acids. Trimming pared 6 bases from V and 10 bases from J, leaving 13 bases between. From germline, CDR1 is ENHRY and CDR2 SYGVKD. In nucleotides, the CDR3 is TGTGCCATCAGCCTTGACTTTTCCGAGCAGTTCTTC. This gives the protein CAISLDFSEQFF.

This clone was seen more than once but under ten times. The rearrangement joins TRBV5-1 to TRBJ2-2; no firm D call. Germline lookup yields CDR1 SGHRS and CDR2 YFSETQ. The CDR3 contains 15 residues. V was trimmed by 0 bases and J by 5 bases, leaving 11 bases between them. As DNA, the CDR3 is TGCGCCAGCAGCTTGGAAGAGAGTAGAACCGGGGAGCTGTTTTTT. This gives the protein CASSLEESRTGELFF.